One sample yielded the 4 T cell receptor beta chains listed below, sequenced in a study of T cell responses to AZD1222 COVID-19 vaccine. Here immunoSEQ multiplex PCR was the method, and the copy in TCRdb shows in-frame clones only, minus some. The repertoire holds 95,000 to 110,000 clones, with around nine tenths as singletons. This specimen was peripheral blood, taken 28 days after the second dose of the MenACWY control vaccine. Receptors were obtained from an adult who received the MenACWY meningococcal vaccine as a control.

The chain employs TRBV19 and TRBJ1-1; 11 bases are shared with TRBD1. With 6 bases clipped from V and 0 bases from J, the junction kept 6 bases outside the gene matches. The CDR3 runs to 16 residues. The germline V gene encodes CDR1 LNHDA and CDR2 SQIVND (reference sequence). CDR3: CASRPRTGGLNTEAFF. The CDR3 DNA reads TGTGCCAGTAGACCTCGGACAGGGGGCTTGAACACTGAAGCTTTCTTT.

This clone was seen once. This chain links TRBV7-2 with TRBJ2-1, with 15 bases matching TRBD2. CDR3 length: 15 residues. Germline V gene sequence: CDR1 SGHTA, CDR2 FQGNSA. J was trimmed by 7 bases and V by 4 bases; bases with no gene match: 2. This CDR3 is CASSWGLAGGNEQFF. The CDR3 DNA reads as TGTGCCAGCAGCTGGGGACTAGCGGGAGGAAATGAGCAGTTCTTC.

The chain carries TRBV5-5 and TRBJ1-2; D unresolved. V was shortened by 2 bases and J by 6 bases, with 11 bases between the two germline ends. CDR3 size: 13 residues. Per the germline V gene, CDR1 is SGHKS and CDR2 is YYEKEE (reference sequence). CDR3 amino acids: CASSFASQDGYTF. As DNA, the CDR3 is TGTGCCAGCAGCTTTGCGTCTCAAGATGGCTACACCTTC.

The chain recombines TRBV11-2 with TRBJ2-5; 10 nucleotides agree with TRBD2. The ends lost 1 base at V and 1 base at J; junction bases unmatched: 3. Germline lookup yields CDR1 SGHAT and CDR2 FQNNGV. The CDR3 runs 16 residues. CDR3 region: CASSLVASGGQETQYF. The CDR3 bases are TGTGCCAGCAGCTTAGTGGCTAGCGGGGGCCAAGAGACCCAGTACTTC.